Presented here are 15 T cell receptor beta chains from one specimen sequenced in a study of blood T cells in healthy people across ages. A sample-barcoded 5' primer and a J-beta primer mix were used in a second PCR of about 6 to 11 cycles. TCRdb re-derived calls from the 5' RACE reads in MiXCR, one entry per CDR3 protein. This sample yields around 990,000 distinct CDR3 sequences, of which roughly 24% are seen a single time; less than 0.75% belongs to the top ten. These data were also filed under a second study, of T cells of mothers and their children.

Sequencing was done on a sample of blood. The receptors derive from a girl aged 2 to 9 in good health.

The CDR3 is CASSQDLGVTEAFF. CDR3 DNA: TGCGCCAGCAGCCAAGATTTGGGGGTCACTGAAGCTTTCTTT. The V and J genes are TRBV4-3 and TRBJ1-1, with D perhaps TRBD1 (5 bases). The CDR3 extends over 14 amino acids. Germline CDR1 is LGHNA and CDR2 is YSLEER. V lost 0 bases and J lost 4, with 9 bases in between.

The CDR3 coding sequence is TGCGCCAGCTACGGGCCCGGGGGAGCCCCCGCAGATACGCAGTATTTT. Its translation: CASYGPGGAPADTQYF. The V and J genes are TRBV5-1 and TRBJ2-3; the D gene is possibly TRBD2 (6 bases). This CDR3 is 16 amino acids long. The V and J ends lost 7 bases and 4 bases respectively, with 22 bases between them. Germline values: CDR1 SGHRS, CDR2 YFSETQ.

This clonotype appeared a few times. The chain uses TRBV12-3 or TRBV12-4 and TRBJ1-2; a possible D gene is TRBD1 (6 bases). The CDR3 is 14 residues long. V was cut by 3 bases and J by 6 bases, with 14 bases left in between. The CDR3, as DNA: TGTGCCAGCAGTTTCGCCGGGACATCTCATGGCTACACCTTC. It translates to CASSFAGTSHGYTF.

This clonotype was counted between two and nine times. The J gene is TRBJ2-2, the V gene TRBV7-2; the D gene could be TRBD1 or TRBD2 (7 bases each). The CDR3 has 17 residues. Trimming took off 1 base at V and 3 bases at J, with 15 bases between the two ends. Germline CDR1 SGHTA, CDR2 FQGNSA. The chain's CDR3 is CASSLVAGGADTGELFF. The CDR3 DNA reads TGTGCCAGCAGCTTAGTAGCAGGGGGGGCGGACACCGGGGAGCTGTTTTTT.

The CDR3 region has the DNA TGTGCCAGCAGCCGCACATCGGGACAAAGGGAAAAACTGTTTTTT. This encodes CASSRTSGQREKLFF. V gene TRBV7-2 combines with J gene TRBJ1-4; D is possibly TRBD1 (6 bases). CDR3 length: 15 amino acids. The germline gives CDR1 SGHTA, CDR2 FQGNSA. V lost 5 bases and J lost 8, with 18 bases in between.

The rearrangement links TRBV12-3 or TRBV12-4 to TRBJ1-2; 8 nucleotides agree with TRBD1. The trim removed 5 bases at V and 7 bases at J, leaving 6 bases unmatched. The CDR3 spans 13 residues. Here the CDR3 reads CASSGTGLSGYTF. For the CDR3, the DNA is TGTGCCAGCAGTGGGACAGGACTATCTGGCTACACCTTC.

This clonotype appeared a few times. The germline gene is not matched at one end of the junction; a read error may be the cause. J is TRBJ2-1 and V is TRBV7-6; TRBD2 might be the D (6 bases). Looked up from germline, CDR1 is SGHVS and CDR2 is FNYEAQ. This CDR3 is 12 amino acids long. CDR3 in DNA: TGTGCCAGCAGCCCGTCGCCCGGGGAGGAGTACTTC. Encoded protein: CASSPSPGEEYF.

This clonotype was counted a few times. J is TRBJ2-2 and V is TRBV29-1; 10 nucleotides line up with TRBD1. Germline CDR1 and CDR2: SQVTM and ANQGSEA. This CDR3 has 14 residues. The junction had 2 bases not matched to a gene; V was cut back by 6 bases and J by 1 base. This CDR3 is CSVGDRGNTGELFF. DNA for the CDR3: TGCAGCGTCGGGGACAGGGGGAACACCGGGGAGCTGTTTTTT.

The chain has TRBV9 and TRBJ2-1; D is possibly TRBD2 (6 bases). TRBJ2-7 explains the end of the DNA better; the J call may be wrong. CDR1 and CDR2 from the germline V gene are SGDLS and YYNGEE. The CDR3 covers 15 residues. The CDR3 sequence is CASSLEGLPHYEQYF. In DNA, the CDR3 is TGTGCCAGCAGCTTAGAGGGACTCCCCCACTACGAGCAGTACTTC.

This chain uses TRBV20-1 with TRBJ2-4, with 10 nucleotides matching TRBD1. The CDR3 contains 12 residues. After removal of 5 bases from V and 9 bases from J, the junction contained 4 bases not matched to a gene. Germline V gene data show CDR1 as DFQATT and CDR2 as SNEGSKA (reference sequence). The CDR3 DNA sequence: TGCAGTGCTGTGGACAGGGGGACCATTCAGTACTTC. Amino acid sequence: CSAVDRGTIQYF.

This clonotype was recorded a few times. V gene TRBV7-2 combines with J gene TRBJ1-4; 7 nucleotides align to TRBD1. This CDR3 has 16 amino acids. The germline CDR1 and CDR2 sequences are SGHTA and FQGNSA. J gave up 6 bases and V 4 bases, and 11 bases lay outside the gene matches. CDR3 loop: CASSYIYGTEDEKLFF. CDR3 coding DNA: TGTGCCAGCAGCTACATCTACGGGACAGAGGATGAAAAACTGTTTTTT. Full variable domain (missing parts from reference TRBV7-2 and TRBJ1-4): GAGVSQSPSNKVTEKGKDVELRCDPISGHTALYWYRQSLGQGLEFLIYFQGNSAPDKSGLPSDRFSAERTGGSVSTLTIQRTQQEDSAVYLCASSYIYGTEDEKLFFGSGTQLSVL.

CDR3 amino acids: CAVLSGLNTYEQYF. In DNA, the CDR3 is TGTGCCGTCCTTAGCGGCCTAAATACCTACGAGCAGTACTTC. This chain joins TRBV7-2 and TRBJ2-5; D possibly corresponds to TRBD2 (6 bases). The J call is doubtful: the DNA matches TRBJ2-7 better. Germline lookup yields CDR1 SGHTA and CDR2 FQGNSA. The CDR3 covers 14 residues.

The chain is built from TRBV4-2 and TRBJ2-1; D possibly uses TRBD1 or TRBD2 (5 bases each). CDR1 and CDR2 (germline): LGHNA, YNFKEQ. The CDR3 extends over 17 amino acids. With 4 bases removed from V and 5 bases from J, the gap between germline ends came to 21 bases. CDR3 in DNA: TGTGCCAGCAGCCTCTATCCTTTCGAGGGGAGCGACAATGAGCAGTTCTTC. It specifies CASSLYPFEGSDNEQFF.

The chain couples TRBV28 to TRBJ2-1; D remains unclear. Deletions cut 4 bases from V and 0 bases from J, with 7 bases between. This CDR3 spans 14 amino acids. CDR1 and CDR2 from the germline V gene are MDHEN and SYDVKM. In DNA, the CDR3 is TGTGCCAGCAGTTCTATAAGCTCCTACAATGAGCAGTTCTTC. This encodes CASSSISSYNEQFF.

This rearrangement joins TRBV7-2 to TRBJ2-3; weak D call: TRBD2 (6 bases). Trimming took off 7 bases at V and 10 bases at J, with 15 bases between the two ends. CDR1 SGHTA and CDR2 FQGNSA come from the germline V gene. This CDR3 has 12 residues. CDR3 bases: TGTGCCAGCACCGCGGAGGGGCGGGCGCAGTATTTT. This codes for CASTAEGRAQYF.